The 19 T cell receptor beta chains in this list originate from one sample, sequenced in a study of circulating CD8 cells and anti-PD-1 response in melanoma. The QIAseq Immune Repertoire TCR panel built the libraries from around 15 ng of total RNA. Each CDR3 protein gets one entry after TCRdb re-called the reads with MiXCR. The profile shows 470 or so distinct CDR3 sequences, approximately 5.5% of them singletons. Live CD3+CD8+TCRalphabeta+ cells were sorted into four subsets by PD-1 and/or TIGIT. The sequencing here drew on CD8+ T cells from PBMCs, taken at baseline or after one month of anti-PD-1 therapy (not recorded which). Receptors originate from a human donor with melanoma.

In its sample, this clonotype is large (0.1 to 1%). The chain employs TRBV2 and TRBJ2-7; a weak D match, TRBD1 (6 bases). Germline-derived CDR1 and CDR2 are SNHLY and FYNNEI. This CDR3 contains 13 residues. The V end lost 11 bases, the J end lost 0 bases, and 14 bases lay between the germline ends. CDR3 amino acids: CAAARGGSYEQYF. In DNA form, the CDR3 reads TGTGCCGCAGCAAGAGGGGGCTCCTACGAGCAGTACTTC.

This clonotype is large in the sample. The rearrangement joins TRBV4-2 to TRBJ1-2; a possible D gene is TRBD1 (5 bases). Looked up from germline, CDR1 is LGHNA and CDR2 is YNFKEQ. The CDR3 is made up of 14 amino acids. V was shortened by 0 bases and J by 6 bases, with 11 bases between the two germline ends. This chain's CDR3 is CASSQDLRGDGYTF. Written as DNA, the CDR3 is TGTGCCAGCAGCCAAGATCTTCGGGGGGATGGCTACACCTTC.

By share, this clonotype ranks as medium-sized (0.01 to 0.1%). J is TRBJ1-6 and V is TRBV7-2; D ambiguous. The ends were cut back, 3 bases at V and 14 bases at J, with 17 bases in the middle. The CDR3 totals 14 residues. Per the germline V gene, CDR1 is SGHTA and CDR2 is FQGNSA. The CDR3 sequence: CASSLAVGGWALHF. CDR3 sequence (DNA): TGTGCCAGCAGCTTGGCAGTCGGAGGGTGGGCCCTCCACTTT.

Only a few counts were recorded for this clonotype. V usage is TRBV6-5 and J usage is TRBJ1-5; D gene ambiguous. The germline CDR1 and CDR2 sequences are MNHEY and SVGAGI. Trimming shortened V by 11 bases and J by 3 bases, and 17 bases separated the two germline ends. There are 14 residues in the CDR3. DNA of the CDR3: TGTGCCTGCGCCCAAGGGTTCGACAATCAGCCCCAGCATTTT. Residues: CACAQGFDNQPQHF.

By frequency in the sample, this clonotype is large (0.1 to 1%). V and J are TRBV27 and TRBJ2-1; 7 bases match TRBD2. The germline V gene encodes CDR1 MNHEY and CDR2 SMNVEV (reference sequence). Trimming removed 6 bases from V and 0 bases from J; junction bases left unmatched: 5. The length of the CDR3 is 15 residues. This CDR3 is CASSLGGSSYNEQFF. DNA of the CDR3: TGTGCCAGCAGCCTGGGAGGGAGCTCCTACAATGAGCAGTTCTTC.

By share, this clonotype ranks as large. The chain joins TRBV28 to TRBJ2-7; possibly TRBD1 or TRBD2 for D (5 bases each). The length of the CDR3 is 16 residues. The V gene lost 5 bases and the J gene lost 1 base, with 18 bases spanning the gap. Germline V gives CDR1 MDHEN, CDR2 SYDVKM. For the CDR3, the DNA is TGTGCCAGCAGTCCTCTTGACCTGGGGGTTTCCTACGAGCAGTACTTC. Translated, it gives CASSPLDLGVSYEQYF. Supplemented by reference TRBV28 and TRBJ2-7, the full variable domain reads DVKVTQSSRYLVKRTGEKVFLECVQDMDHENMFWYRQDPGLGLRLIYFSYDVKMKEKGDIPEGYSVSREKKERFSLILESASTNQTSMYLCASSPLDLGVSYEQYFGPGTRLTVT.

By its share, this clonotype is medium-sized. This sequence joins TRBV27 and TRBJ2-3, with TRBD2 identical over 8 bases. The CDR3 sequence is 16 residues long. CDR1 and CDR2 (germline): MNHEY, SMNVEV (reference sequence). J gave up 5 bases and V 2 bases, and 9 bases lay outside the gene matches. Here the CDR3 reads CASSLRGGASKDTQYF. The CDR3 nucleotides are TGTGCCAGCAGTTTACGGGGGGGCGCCAGTAAAGATACGCAGTATTTT.

This clonotype is large in the sample. The chain couples TRBV27 to TRBJ1-5; 9 bases line up with TRBD1. This CDR3 is 16 amino acids long. Germline CDR1 MNHEY, CDR2 SMNVEV (reference sequence). The V and J ends lost 6 bases and 5 bases, in that order; junction bases with no gene match: 11. As DNA, the CDR3 is TGTGCCAGCAGCTCTTTCGGACAGGGGCGACATCAGCCCCAGCATTTT. Its protein is CASSSFGQGRHQPQHF.

By share, this clonotype ranks as medium-sized. The gene calls are TRBV18 and TRBJ2-3; 8 bases align to TRBD1. This CDR3 is built from 14 residues. V trimming: 3 bases; J trimming: 4 bases; junction bases outside the gene matches: 3. Germline CDR1 is KGHSH and CDR2 is LQKENI. As DNA, the CDR3 is TGTGCCAGCTCACCCGGACAGGGTTCAGATACGCAGTATTTT. It yields the protein CASSPGQGSDTQYF.

This clonotype is deemed medium-sized. This rearrangement joins TRBV19 to TRBJ2-1; the D gene is possibly TRBD1 (5 bases). The germline V gene encodes CDR1 LNHDA and CDR2 SQIVND (reference sequence). The length of the CDR3 is 13 residues. The germline V and J ends were trimmed by 8 bases and 7 bases, with 15 bases remaining between them. The CDR3 sequence is CASAFTTANEQFF. CDR3 DNA: TGTGCCAGTGCCTTCACGACAGCTAATGAGCAGTTCTTC.

This chain joins TRBV5-5 and TRBJ1-2; a weak D match, TRBD1 (6 bases). This CDR3 comprises 15 residues. Deletions cut 2 bases from V and 8 bases from J, with 19 bases between. Germline V CDR1 and CDR2: SGHKS, YYEKEE (reference sequence). The CDR3 loop reads CASSLETGLQRGYTF. CDR3 nucleotide sequence: TGTGCCAGCAGCTTAGAGACAGGCCTACAACGGGGCTACACCTTC.

This clonotype counts as large. This rearrangement joins TRBV28 to TRBJ2-3; the D gene is possibly TRBD2 (10 bases). V gave up 4 bases and J gave up 1 base, with 24 bases separating them. The CDR3 totals 19 residues. CDR1 and CDR2 (germline): MDHEN, SYDVKM. As DNA, the CDR3 is TGTGCCAGCAGTTACCCGACAGGGGGGCTAGCGGGGGGCACAGATACGCAGTATTTT. This gives the protein CASSYPTGGLAGGTDTQYF.

This clonotype is judged medium-sized (0.01 to 0.1%). The chain joins TRBV27 to TRBJ2-5, with a possible D match to TRBD2 (7 bases). Trimming took off 8 bases at V and 3 bases at J, with 16 bases between the two ends. The CDR3 extends over 14 amino acids. Germline V lookup: CDR1 MNHEY, CDR2 SMNVEV (reference sequence). The CDR3 sequence: CASGGAFTEETQYF. In DNA form, the CDR3 reads TGTGCCAGCGGGGGGGCTTTCACGGAAGAGACCCAGTACTTC.

By share, this clonotype ranks as medium-sized. V is TRBV18 and J is TRBJ2-5; TRBD1 matches at 7 bases. The CDR3 loop spans 15 amino acids. CDR1 KGHSH and CDR2 LQKENI come from the germline V gene. Unmatched junction bases numbered 11, after V lost 8 bases and J lost 2 bases. CDR3 sequence: CASKISRQGQETQYF. CDR3 DNA sequence: TGTGCCAGCAAAATTTCCCGACAGGGTCAAGAGACCCAGTACTTC.

By proportion, this clonotype is medium-sized (0.01 to 0.1%). This chain connects TRBV6-2 or TRBV6-3 to TRBJ2-7, with a possible D match to TRBD1 (6 bases). The length of the CDR3 is 13 residues. The germline CDR1 and CDR2 sequences are MNHEY and SVGEGT. Trimming took 3 bases from V and 4 from J, leaving 10 bases between them. The CDR3 region is CASSYVQGYEQYF. CDR3 nucleotides: TGTGCCAGCAGTTATGTACAGGGTTACGAGCAGTACTTC.

The rearrangement joins TRBV28 to TRBJ2-3, with 9 bases aligning to TRBD2. CDR3 size: 16 residues. Germline CDR1 and CDR2: MDHEN and SYDVKM. V shed 8 bases, J shed 2 bases, and the junction held 11 bases outside the gene matches. CDR3 protein: CASYGSGGSFTDTQYF. CDR3 coding DNA: TGTGCCAGCTATGGTAGCGGGGGCTCTTTCACAGATACGCAGTATTTT.

Judged by abundance, this clonotype is large. The V call is TRBV9, the J call TRBJ2-6; D unclear. The CDR3 is 14 amino acids. In germline, CDR1 is SGDLS, CDR2 YYNGEE. The V and J ends lost 3 bases and 6 bases respectively, with 10 bases between them. The CDR3 sequence is CASSASPEANVLTF. CDR3 nucleotide sequence: TGTGCCAGCAGCGCTAGTCCCGAGGCCAACGTCCTGACTTTC.

This clonotype is deemed medium-sized (0.01 to 0.1%). The chain joins TRBV11-2 to TRBJ2-1; 7 bases align to TRBD1. With V trimmed by 2 bases and J by 6 bases, 1 base remained unmatched. CDR3 length: 13 residues. Germline-derived CDR1 and CDR2 are SGHAT and FQNNGV. This CDR3 is CASSLRQGNEQFF. DNA of the CDR3: TGTGCCAGCAGCTTACGACAGGGCAATGAGCAGTTCTTC. The entire variable domain, with the rest obtained from reference TRBV11-2 and TRBJ2-1, is as follows: EAGVAQSPRYKIIEKRQSVAFWCNPISGHATLYWYQQILGQGPKLLIQFQNNGVVDDSQLPKDRFSAERLKGVDSTLKIQPAKLEDSAVYLCASSLRQGNEQFFGPGTRLTVL.

This clonotype ranks as large. The CDR3 coding sequence is TGTGCCAGCAGGGGGTGGGGGACGGAGGTTTTAAGCGAGCAGTTCTTC. Protein sequence: CASRGWGTEVLSEQFF. The rearrangement links TRBV2 to TRBJ2-1; D possibly matches TRBD1 or TRBD2 (5 bases each). The CDR3 is 16 amino acids. V gave up 6 bases and J gave up 10 bases, with 25 bases separating them. In germline, CDR1 is SNHLY, CDR2 FYNNEI.